This TCR beta chain appears in the sequencing data of a study of cytomegalovirus exposure and HLA in healthy donors. Study context: Early on, a data release was issued that held some 85 million unique TCRs from HLA-typed donors.

Study findings and constraints: In vitro data verified a few CMV-associated chains as specific for CMV antigens. The analysis excluded some indistinguishable V segments, including TRBV6-2 and TRBV6-3.

To note about this clone: Its target is unknown.

The PCR had 60 Vbeta and 13 Jbeta primers. Clones were read by immunoSEQ multiplex PCR, and TCRdb kept only the in-frame ones, dropping some. Its listing shows about 50,000 clones. Healthy donors of bone marrow made up the group. Trimming pared 1 base from V and 0 bases from J, leaving 15 bases between. Germline V gene lookup returns CDR1 SGDLS and CDR2 YYNGEE. The CDR3 covers 17 residues. The chain uses TRBV9 and TRBJ2-3; D is uncertain. The receptor's source is a woman aged 18-29 years in good health and CMV-seronegative. The material sequenced was PBMCs. This CDR3 is CASSVQTRTASTDTQYF. CDR3 nucleotides: TGTGCCAGCAGCGTACAAACTCGAACCGCTAGCACAGATACGCAGTATTTT.